These 23 T cell receptor beta chains came from one sample sequenced in a study of regulatory T cells in long-lasting Graves disease. The TCR beta library used iRepertoire HTBI primers with Arm-PCR amplification of CDR3. TCRdb re-called the multiplex PCR reads through MiXCR, storing one row per CDR3 protein. The top ten clones hold approximately 9.6% of a sample with roughly 560,000 distinct CDR3 sequences, about 12% of them seen once. Time point indicated: newly diagnosed GD, antithyroid drugs for less than 3 months. Following extraction of RNA from PBMCs, that RNA was used to make the TCR library. These data also featured in a second study, about T cells in Graves' hyperthyroidism and ophthalmopathy.

The sample was peripheral blood mononuclear cells (PBMCs), taken at new diagnosis, from a patient treated with antithyroid drugs. These TCRs come from a woman between 25 and 40 years old with Graves disease.

Many counts were recorded for this clonotype. The chain has TRBV28 and TRBJ2-1, with D possibly TRBD1 on 6 matching bases. CDR1 MDHEN and CDR2 SYDVKM come from the germline V gene. This CDR3 comprises 13 residues. The ends were cut back, 5 bases at V and 14 bases at J, with 19 bases in the middle. The CDR3 DNA is TGTGCCAGCAGTCCAACAGGGCCCCTCCGGGAGTTCTTC. Translation gives CASSPTGPLREFF. The full variable domain, rest sourced from reference TRBV28 and TRBJ2-1, is DVKVTQSSRYLVKRTGEKVFLECVQDMDHENMFWYRQDPGLGLRLIYFSYDVKMKEKGDIPEGYSVSREKKERFSLILESASTNQTSMYLCASSPTGPLREFFGPGTRLTVL.

A word on this clonotype: Possible read error: a much larger clone is one base away. The rearrangement uses TRBV7-9 and TRBJ2-3; the D is unclear. Germline lookup yields CDR1 SEHNR and CDR2 FQNEAQ (reference sequence). The CDR3 has 17 amino acids. In nucleotides, the CDR3 is TGTGCCGGCAGCTTACATGAGTTGTTCGTACAAACAGATACGCAGTATTTT. Translation: CAGSLHELFVQTDTQYF.

This clonotype was picked up many times. J is TRBJ2-1 and V is TRBV6-2 or TRBV6-3; TRBD1 is a possible D gene (6 bases). The CDR3 has 13 amino acids. Germline-derived CDR1 and CDR2 are MNHEY and SVGEGT. Trimming took 5 bases from V and 7 from J, leaving 12 bases between them. The CDR3 region has the DNA TGTGCCAGCAGTCGACCCCAGGGGAATGAGCAGTTCTTC. Protein: CASSRPQGNEQFF.

This clonotype has ten or more counts. The chain carries TRBV6-2 or TRBV6-3 and TRBJ1-2; no definite D call. The V end was cut by 7 bases, the J end by 3 bases, with 12 bases between. The CDR3 loop spans 13 amino acids. The germline V gene encodes CDR1 MNHEY and CDR2 SVGEGT. CDR3 sequence reads: CASTGRSYYGYTF. The CDR3 DNA sequence: TGTGCCAGCACTGGCAGATCCTACTATGGCTACACCTTC.

This clonotype appeared many times. The CDR3 DNA sequence: TGTGCCAGCAGTGCTCCTCTAGCGGGAGGAGAGACCCAGTACTTC. It is translated as CASSAPLAGGETQYF. This rearrangement joins TRBV28 to TRBJ2-5, with 11 bases lining up with TRBD2. Germline V gene lookup returns CDR1 MDHEN and CDR2 SYDVKM. CDR3 length: 15 residues. V shed 5 bases and J 4 bases; nucleotides not matched to a gene: 6.

This clonotype was counted many times. The chain carries TRBV3-1 and TRBJ1-2; D is unclear. The length of the CDR3 is 15 residues. Deletions cut 0 bases from V and 2 bases from J, with 10 bases between. CDR1 and CDR2 (germline): LGHDT, YNNKEL (reference sequence). DNA for the CDR3: TGTGCCAGCAGCCAAGAAAAAACGGGCAACTATGGCTACACCTTC. Translation gives CASSQEKTGNYGYTF.

This clonotype came up many times. J is TRBJ2-1 and V is TRBV20-1; D gene unclear. Looked up from germline, CDR1 is DFQATT and CDR2 is SNEGSKA (reference sequence). This CDR3 is 12 amino acids long. The germline V and J ends were trimmed by 5 bases and 6 bases, with 11 bases remaining between them. CDR3 region: CSARPVGNEQFF. CDR3 coding DNA: TGCAGTGCTCGACCAGTCGGCAATGAGCAGTTCTTC.

This clonotype appeared a few times. V and J are TRBV10-2 and TRBJ2-5, with TRBD2 matching over 9 bases. Germline CDR1 is WSHSY and CDR2 is SAAADI. Unmatched junction bases numbered 6, after V lost 3 bases and J lost 4 bases. The CDR3 has 15 residues. The CDR3 is CASSEAAGGPETQYF. Written as DNA, the CDR3 is TGCGCCAGCAGTGAAGCGGCGGGAGGGCCAGAGACCCAGTACTTC.

A word on this clonotype: With a much larger clone just one base away, this may be a read error. The rearrangement links TRBV10-3 to TRBJ2-3; 10 bases match TRBD2. Germline-derived CDR1 and CDR2 are ENHRY and SYGVKD. The length of the CDR3 is 16 residues. CDR3 residues: CASSSLAGAGADTQYF. The DNA of the CDR3 is TGTGCCAGCAGTTCTCTAGCGGGAGCGGGGGCAGATACGCAGTATTTT.

This clonotype showed up many times. This chain uses TRBV6-1 with TRBJ1-2, with TRBD1 as a possible D gene (5 bases). Deletions cut 0 bases from V and 4 bases from J, with 12 bases between. The length of the CDR3 is 15 residues. Germline V gene sequence: CDR1 MNHNS, CDR2 SASEGT. Written as DNA, the CDR3 is TGTGCCAGCAGTGAAGCCCCGGGGCGCGGCTATGGCTACACCTTC. Its translation: CASSEAPGRGYGYTF.

In this sample, this clonotype turned up a few times. The chain is built from TRBV7-8 and TRBJ2-1; a weak D match, TRBD2 (5 bases). This CDR3 spans 15 amino acids. With 5 bases removed from V and 4 bases from J, the gap between germline ends came to 15 bases. Looked up from germline, CDR1 is SGHVS and CDR2 is FQNEAQ. The CDR3 is CASSPLRVPYNEQFF. In nucleotides, the CDR3 is TGTGCCAGCAGCCCCCTGCGGGTACCTTACAATGAGCAGTTCTTC.

At least ten counts were recorded for this clonotype. The rearrangement joins TRBV5-1 to TRBJ2-3, with 9 bases identical to TRBD1. This CDR3 region has 14 residues. V lost 4 bases, J lost 8 bases, and 8 bases stayed unmatched. Germline values: CDR1 SGHRS, CDR2 YFSETQ. The CDR3 reads CASSPGQGEGTQYF. Written as DNA, the CDR3 is TGCGCCAGCAGCCCGGGACAGGGAGAAGGTACGCAGTATTTT.

This clonotype has ten or more counts. The chain is built from TRBV5-1 and TRBJ2-1, with TRBD1 matching over 8 bases. J gave up 1 base and V 2 bases, and 5 bases lay outside the gene matches. CDR3 length equals 16 residues. Germline values: CDR1 SGHRS, CDR2 YFSETQ. The chain's CDR3 is CASSLIQGGSYNEQFF. In DNA, the CDR3 is TGCGCCAGCAGCTTAATACAGGGGGGTTCCTACAATGAGCAGTTCTTC.

This clonotype was counted only a few times. This chain links TRBV19 with TRBJ2-3; 8 bases are a match to TRBD1. J was trimmed by 2 bases and V by 5 bases; bases with no gene match: 6. Looked up from germline, CDR1 is LNHDA and CDR2 is SQIVND (reference sequence). This CDR3 contains 15 residues. This chain's CDR3 is CASSARQGNTDTQYF. CDR3 nucleotide sequence: TGTGCCAGTAGTGCCCGACAGGGGAACACAGATACGCAGTATTTT.

Worth noting for this clonotype: A far more abundant clone sits one base away, making this likely a read error. This sequence joins TRBV11-2 and TRBJ2-1; TRBD2 matches 7 bases. The CDR3 totals 15 residues. Germline CDR1 and CDR2: SGHAT and FQNNGV. The CDR3 DNA reads TGTGCCAGCAGCGCTAGCGGCAGCTCCTACAATAAGCAGTTCTTC. Amino acids: CASSASGSSYNKQFF.

V and J are TRBV6-2 or TRBV6-3 and TRBJ2-1, with D possibly matching TRBD2 (6 bases). Looked up from germline, CDR1 is MNHEY and CDR2 is SVGEGT. The CDR3 consists of 13 residues. V lost 2 bases to trimming and J lost 8 bases, with 10 bases between them. The CDR3 protein is CASSYGWRDEQFF. The DNA for the CDR3 is TGTGCCAGCAGTTACGGGTGGAGGGATGAGCAGTTCTTC.

A few counts support this clonotype. For the CDR3, the DNA is TGCGCCAGCAGCCAAGATGGGGGAGCTGGCTACACCTTC. This translates into CASSQDGGAGYTF. V and J are TRBV4-3 and TRBJ1-2; perhaps TRBD1 as D (5 bases). The V end lost 0 bases, the J end lost 7 bases, and 9 bases lay between the germline ends. CDR3 length: 13 amino acids. CDR1 and CDR2 (germline): LGHNA, YSLEER.

There are a few counts of this clonotype. The chain uses TRBV20-1 and TRBJ2-2; 12 nucleotides agree with TRBD2. Germline CDR1 DFQATT, CDR2 SNEGSKA (reference sequence). The CDR3 has 14 amino acids. With 6 bases clipped from V and 5 bases from J, the junction kept 4 bases outside the gene matches. CDR3 nucleotide sequence: TGCAGTGCCCGACTAGCGGGGGAAACCGGGGAGCTGTTTTTT. Its protein product is CSARLAGETGELFF.

This clonotype was found many times. This chain uses TRBV12-3 or TRBV12-4 with TRBJ2-2; D not certain. V lost 4 bases to trimming and J lost 2 bases, with 5 bases between them. This CDR3 is 13 amino acids long. The CDR3 here is CASSSINTGELFF. The CDR3 DNA follows: TGTGCCAGCAGTTCCATTAACACCGGGGAGCTGTTTTTT.

CDR3 loop: CASSRRTPLATNEKLFF. CDR3 nucleotide sequence: TGTGCCAGCAGTAGACGGACACCTCTTGCAACTAATGAAAAACTGTTTTTT. J is TRBJ1-4 and V is TRBV6-1; the D gene is possibly TRBD1 (5 bases). The germline V gene has CDR1 MNHNS and CDR2 SASEGT. The CDR3 totals 17 residues. V was shortened by 5 bases and J by 0 bases, with 16 bases between the two germline ends.

At least ten counts were recorded for this clonotype. The chain couples TRBV12-3 or TRBV12-4 to TRBJ2-7; no firm D call. V shed 6 bases and J shed 4 bases, with 16 bases lying between them. This CDR3 has 14 amino acids. Here the CDR3 reads CASSIKGGRYEQYF. Here the CDR3 DNA reads TGTGCCAGCAGCATCAAAGGTGGCAGGTACGAGCAGTACTTC.

Ten or more counts support this clonotype. The chain carries TRBV3-1 and TRBJ1-6; D remains unclear. The CDR3 loop spans 16 amino acids. The V gene lost 1 base and the J gene lost 11 bases, with 18 bases spanning the gap. Germline-derived CDR1 and CDR2 are LGHDT and YNNKEL (reference sequence). CDR3 bases: TGTGCCAGCAGCCAAGCTCTCGGGTTTGCCTCGACACCCCTCCACTTT. It is translated as CASSQALGFASTPLHF.

Only a few counts were recorded for this clonotype. This chain uses TRBV14 with TRBJ2-1; D might be TRBD1 (5 bases). This CDR3 has 15 residues. Germline V gives CDR1 SGHDN, CDR2 FVKESK. Trimming took 3 bases from V and 2 from J, leaving 11 bases between them. The CDR3 nucleotides are TGTGCCAGCAGCCACGGGCAGGGAACCTACAATGAGCAGTTCTTC. Protein sequence: CASSHGQGTYNEQFF. The full variable domain, with the rest looked up from reference TRBV14 and TRBJ2-1, is EAGVTQFPSHSVIEKGQTVTLRCDPISGHDNLYWYRRVMGKEIKFLLHFVKESKQDESGMPNNRFLAERTGGTYSTLKVQPAELEDSGVYFCASSHGQGTYNEQFFGPGTRLTVL.